This record covers a single TCR beta chain. The antigen is undetermined. The CDR3 extends over 17 amino acids. The germline V gene has CDR1 SGDLS and CDR2 YYNGEE. V lost 0 bases and J lost 5, with 19 bases in between. About 10 milliliters of peripheral blood were drawn from each donor into EDTA-treated tubes. The data belong to a study of blood T cells in healthy people across ages. Broader study findings: The recorded TCR beta diversity per million T cells decreased in a roughly linear manner with age.

For the second PCR, which ran for about 6 to 11 cycles, a sample-barcoded 5' primer and a J-beta primer mix were used. TCRdb reanalysed the 5' RACE reads using MiXCR and keeps one entry per CDR3 protein. The sample has about 640,000 distinct CDR3 sequences, 58% seen once; the top ten hold over 30%. The clonotype originates from a man aged 60 to 75 in good health. The V gene is TRBV9, the J gene TRBJ2-3, with D perhaps TRBD1 or TRBD2 (6 bases each). Sequencing was carried out using blood. CDR3: CASSVALGGPIQDTQYF. In DNA form, the CDR3 reads TGTGCCAGCAGCGTAGCTTTGGGGGGCCCAATACAAGATACGCAGTATTTT.